This note documents a single T cell receptor beta chain sequence. This entry comes from a study of blood T cell repertoires in COVID-19. Study as a whole: Samples of COVID-19 (acute and convalescent) were obtained from the United States, Italy and Spain.

Original processing methods: Amplifying reference gene primers gave estimates of nucleated cell counts. Repertoires were generated with immunoSEQ multiplex PCR, while TCRdb's copy carries only in-frame clones and drops some. V and J calls and clone size come straight from that table; D and trimming were deduced from the DNA. Counted here are 70,000 to 95,000 clones, just under 85% occurring once; the ten biggest clones make up roughly 12%. The specimen was peripheral blood. This receptor was obtained from a woman in her 70s with active or convalescent COVID-19.

The CDR3 coding sequence is TGTGCCAGCAGTGAAAATAGATACTATGGCTACACCTTC. Its translation is CASSENRYYGYTF. The rearrangement joins TRBV6-1 to TRBJ1-2, with D uncertain. CDR3 length: 13 residues. Germline V gene sequence: CDR1 MNHNS, CDR2 SASEGT. V lost 2 bases and J 3 bases, leaving 7 bases between the germline ends.